A single sample is the source of the 10 T cell receptor beta chains below, sequenced in a study of a mutant IDH1 vaccine in newly diagnosed glioma. Measured with immunoSEQ multiplex PCR; TCRdb has only the in-frame clones, and not every one. Of about 94,000 clones listed, roughly 91% are singletons. These receptors are not linked to any known antigen. Noted time point: week 47, end of study. The study gave 300 ug of mutant IDH1 20-mer peptide per vaccine dose, with topical imiquimod. The input for sequencing was PBMCs, taken from a glioma patient whose treatment included an IDH1 peptide vaccine. The source of these receptors is a woman aged 45 to 65 with glioma.

CDR3 in amino acids: CASSQGHRAEKLFF. In DNA form, the CDR3 reads TGTGCCAGCAGCCAAGGCCACAGGGCTGAAAAACTGTTTTTT. The rearrangement joins TRBV5-8 to TRBJ1-4; maybe TRBD1 (6 bases). V was clipped by 4 bases and J by 7 bases, with 14 bases between them. Per germline, CDR1 SGHTS and CDR2 YDEGEE. This CDR3 is built from 14 residues.

The J gene is TRBJ1-3, the V gene TRBV7-3; tentative D call: TRBD1 (5 bases). With 4 bases removed from V and 4 bases from J, the gap between germline ends came to 8 bases. Germline CDR1 SGHTA, CDR2 FQGTGA. The CDR3 is 13 residues long. The CDR3 DNA reads as TGTGCCAGCAGCTCAGGGCCAGGAAACACCATATATTTT. This encodes CASSSGPGNTIYF.

The V gene is TRBV5-5, the J gene TRBJ2-5; TRBD2 aligns across 10 bases. The CDR3 totals 18 residues. Germline CDR1 SGHKS, CDR2 YYEKEE (reference sequence). The V segment lost 0 bases and the J segment 5 bases; nucleotides outside the gene matches: 13. This CDR3 is CASSLGSPGLARVETQYF. The CDR3 DNA reads TGTGCCAGCAGCTTGGGCTCGCCGGGACTAGCGAGGGTGGAGACCCAGTACTTC. The full variable domain, in which reference TRBV5-5 and TRBJ2-5 provide the parts outside the CDR3, is DAGVTQSPTHLIKTRGQQVTLRCSPISGHKSVSWYQQVLGQGPQFIFQYYEKEERGRGNFPDRFSARQFPNYSSELNVNALLLGDSALYLCASSLGSPGLARVETQYFGPGTRLLVL.

V is TRBV29-1 and J is TRBJ2-5; D may be TRBD2 (6 bases). V gave up 7 bases and J gave up 2 bases, with 11 bases separating them. The germline CDR1 and CDR2 sequences are SQVTM and ANQGSEA. This CDR3 spans 12 amino acids. Here the CDR3 DNA reads TGCAGCGGGGGGAGGATTCAAGAGACCCAGTACTTC. Amino acid sequence: CSGGRIQETQYF.

V gene TRBV10-3 combines with J gene TRBJ2-2; TRBD1 matches 7 bases. The CDR3 extends over 14 amino acids. Looked up from germline, CDR1 is ENHRY and CDR2 is SYGVKD. V dropped 6 bases and J dropped 6; count of bases not matched to a gene: 7. The CDR3 nucleotides are TGTGCCATCAGAGATACCACAGGGGCCGGGGAGCTGTTTTTT. It codes for CAIRDTTGAGELFF.

The rearrangement links TRBV6-5 to TRBJ2-3; 9 bases agree with TRBD2. Germline lookup yields CDR1 MNHEY and CDR2 SVGAGI. CDR3 length: 15 residues. V was clipped by 4 bases and J by 2 bases; unmatched bases: 4. CDR3 coding DNA: TGTGCCAGCAGTTTTCTAGCGGGACTCACAGATACGCAGTATTTT. Its translation is CASSFLAGLTDTQYF.

In this sample, this clone turned up a few times. This rearrangement joins TRBV7-9 to TRBJ1-4; D unclear. CDR1 SEHNR and CDR2 FQNEAQ come from the germline V gene (reference sequence). Trimming stripped 8 bases from V and 4 bases from J, with 17 bases between. The CDR3 consists of 15 residues. Here the CDR3 DNA reads TGTGCCAGCTCGGGGAGGGAATCTGTTAATGAAAAACTGTTTTTT. Protein: CASSGRESVNEKLFF.

This chain uses TRBV29-1 with TRBJ2-7; 13 bases are shared with TRBD2. This CDR3 region has 15 residues. Looked up from germline, CDR1 is SQVTM and CDR2 is ANQGSEA. V was pared by 0 bases and J by 2 bases, with 1 base of the junction left unmatched. The CDR3 sequence: CSVEDGTSGTYEQYF. CDR3 nucleotides: TGCAGCGTTGAAGATGGGACTAGCGGGACCTACGAGCAGTACTTC.

The V call is TRBV7-9, the J call TRBJ2-1; 8 nucleotides align to TRBD2. CDR1 and CDR2 from the germline V gene are SEHNR and FQNEAQ (reference sequence). This CDR3 is built from 15 residues. With V trimmed by 5 bases and J by 4 bases, 7 bases remained unmatched. CDR3 amino acids: CASSLLAGDYNEQFF. CDR3 coding DNA: TGTGCCAGCAGCCTCCTAGCGGGCGATTACAATGAGCAGTTCTTC.

The chain carries TRBV7-8 and TRBJ2-7; TRBD2 is a possible D gene (6 bases). The CDR3 length is 15 residues. Trimming took 5 bases from V and 3 from J, leaving 17 bases between them. Germline V CDR1 and CDR2: SGHVS, FQNEAQ. The chain's CDR3 is CASSPSAAGLYEQYF. Here the CDR3 DNA reads TGTGCCAGCAGCCCGTCCGCGGCGGGACTCTACGAGCAGTACTTC.